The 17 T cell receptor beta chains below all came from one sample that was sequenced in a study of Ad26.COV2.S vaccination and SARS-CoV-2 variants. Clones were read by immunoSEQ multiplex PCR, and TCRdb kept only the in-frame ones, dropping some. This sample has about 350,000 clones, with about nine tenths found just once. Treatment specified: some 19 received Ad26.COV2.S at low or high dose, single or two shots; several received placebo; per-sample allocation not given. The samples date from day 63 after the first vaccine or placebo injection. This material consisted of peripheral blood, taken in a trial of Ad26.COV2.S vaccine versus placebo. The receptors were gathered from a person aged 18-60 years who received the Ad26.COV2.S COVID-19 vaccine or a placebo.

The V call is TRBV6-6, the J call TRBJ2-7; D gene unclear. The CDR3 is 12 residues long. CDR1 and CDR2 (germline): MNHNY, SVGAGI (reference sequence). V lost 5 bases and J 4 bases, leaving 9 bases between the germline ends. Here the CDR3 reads CASSLSLYEQYF. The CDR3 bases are TGTGCCAGCAGTCTCTCCCTTTACGAGCAGTACTTC.

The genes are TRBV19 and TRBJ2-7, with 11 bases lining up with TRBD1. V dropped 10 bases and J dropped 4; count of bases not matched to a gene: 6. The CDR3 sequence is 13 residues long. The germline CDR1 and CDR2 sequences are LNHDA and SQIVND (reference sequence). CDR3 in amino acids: CATRGQGAYEQYF. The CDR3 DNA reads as TGTGCCACCCGAGGACAGGGGGCTTACGAGCAGTACTTC.

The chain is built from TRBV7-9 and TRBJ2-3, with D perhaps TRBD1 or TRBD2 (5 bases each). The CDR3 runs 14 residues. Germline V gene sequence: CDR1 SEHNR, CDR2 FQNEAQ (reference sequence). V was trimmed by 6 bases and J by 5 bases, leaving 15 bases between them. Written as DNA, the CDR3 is TGTGCCAGCAGGTCCGGGGCTAGTAGAGATACGCAGTATTTT. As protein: CASRSGASRDTQYF.

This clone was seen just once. CDR3 DNA: TGTGCCAGCAGCCAGGAAAAACTGTTTTTT. Protein sequence: CASSQEKLFF. The rearrangement joins TRBV7-9 to TRBJ1-4; no definite D call. From germline, CDR1 is SEHNR and CDR2 FQNEAQ (reference sequence). The CDR3 length is 10 residues. The V end lost 5 bases, the J end lost 8 bases, and 3 bases lay between the germline ends.

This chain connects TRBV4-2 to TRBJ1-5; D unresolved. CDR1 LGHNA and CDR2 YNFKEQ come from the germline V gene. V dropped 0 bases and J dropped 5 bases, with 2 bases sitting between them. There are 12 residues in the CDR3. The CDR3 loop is CASSQDYQPQHF. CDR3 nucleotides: TGTGCCAGCAGCCAAGATTATCAGCCCCAGCATTTT.

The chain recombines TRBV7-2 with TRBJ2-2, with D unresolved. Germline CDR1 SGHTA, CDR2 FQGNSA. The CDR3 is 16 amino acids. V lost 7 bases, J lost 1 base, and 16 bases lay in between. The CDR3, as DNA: TGTGCCAGCATCCAGGCAGCCCTGTTGAACACCGGGGAGCTGTTTTTT. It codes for CASIQAALLNTGELFF. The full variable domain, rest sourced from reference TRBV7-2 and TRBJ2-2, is GAGVSQSPSNKVTEKGKDVELRCDPISGHTALYWYRQSLGQGLEFLIYFQGNSAPDKSGLPSDRFSAERTGGSVSTLTIQRTQQEDSAVYLCASIQAALLNTGELFFGEGSRLTVL.

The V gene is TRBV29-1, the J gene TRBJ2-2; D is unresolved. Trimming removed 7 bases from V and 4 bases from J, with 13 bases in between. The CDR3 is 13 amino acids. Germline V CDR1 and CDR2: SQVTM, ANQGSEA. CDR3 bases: TGCAGCGCCCGGGCCGCCGCCACCGGGGAGCTGTTTTTT. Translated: CSARAAATGELFF.

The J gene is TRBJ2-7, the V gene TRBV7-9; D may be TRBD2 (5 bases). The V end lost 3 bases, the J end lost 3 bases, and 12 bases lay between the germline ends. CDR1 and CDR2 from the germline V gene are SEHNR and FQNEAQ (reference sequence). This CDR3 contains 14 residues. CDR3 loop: CASSLAFEGYEQYF. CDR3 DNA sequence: TGTGCCAGCAGCTTGGCCTTTGAGGGCTACGAGCAGTACTTC. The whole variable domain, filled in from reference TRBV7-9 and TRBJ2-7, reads DTGVSQNPRHKITKRGQNVTFRCDPISEHNRLYWYRQTLGQGPEFLTYFQNEAQLEKSRLLSDRFSAERPKGSFSTLEIQRTEQGDSAMYLCASSLAFEGYEQYFGPGTRLTVT.

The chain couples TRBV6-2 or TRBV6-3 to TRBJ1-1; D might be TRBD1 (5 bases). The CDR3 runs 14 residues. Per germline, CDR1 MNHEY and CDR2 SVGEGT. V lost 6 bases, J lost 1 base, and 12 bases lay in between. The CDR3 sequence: CASRPWGGNTEAFF. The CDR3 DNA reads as TGTGCCAGCAGACCTTGGGGGGGGAACACTGAAGCTTTCTTT.

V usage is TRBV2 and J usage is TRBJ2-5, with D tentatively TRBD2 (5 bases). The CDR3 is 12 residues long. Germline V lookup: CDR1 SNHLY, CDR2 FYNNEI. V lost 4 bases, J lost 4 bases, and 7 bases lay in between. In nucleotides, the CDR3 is TGTGCCAGCAGTGTGGCGGGAGAGACCCAGTACTTC. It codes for CASSVAGETQYF. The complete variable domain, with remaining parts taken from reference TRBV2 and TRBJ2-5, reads EPEVTQTPSHQVTQMGQEVILRCVPISNHLYFYWYRQILGQKVEFLVSFYNNEISEKSEIFDDQFSVERPDGSNFTLKIRSTKLEDSAMYFCASSVAGETQYFGPGTRLLVL.

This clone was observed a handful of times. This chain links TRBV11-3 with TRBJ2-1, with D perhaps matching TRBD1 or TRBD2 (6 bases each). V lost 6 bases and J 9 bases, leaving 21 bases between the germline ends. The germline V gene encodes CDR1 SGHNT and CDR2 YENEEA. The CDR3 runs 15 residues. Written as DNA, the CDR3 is TGTGCCAGCAGTTTGGGGGGCAGACTACAGGGTGAGCAGTTCTTC. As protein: CASSLGGRLQGEQFF.

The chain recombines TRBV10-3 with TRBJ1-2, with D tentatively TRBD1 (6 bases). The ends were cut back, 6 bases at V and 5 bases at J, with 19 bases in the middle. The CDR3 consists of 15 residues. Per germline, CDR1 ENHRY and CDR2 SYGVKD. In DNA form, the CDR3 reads TGTGCCATCAGGACCCAAAACAGGGTAGGGTATGGCTACACCTTC. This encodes CAIRTQNRVGYGYTF.

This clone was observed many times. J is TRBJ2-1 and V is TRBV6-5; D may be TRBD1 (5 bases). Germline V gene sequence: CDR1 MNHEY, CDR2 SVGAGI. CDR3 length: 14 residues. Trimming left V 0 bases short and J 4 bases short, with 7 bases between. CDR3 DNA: TGTGCCAGCAGTTACTCGACAGATTACAATGAGCAGTTCTTC. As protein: CASSYSTDYNEQFF.

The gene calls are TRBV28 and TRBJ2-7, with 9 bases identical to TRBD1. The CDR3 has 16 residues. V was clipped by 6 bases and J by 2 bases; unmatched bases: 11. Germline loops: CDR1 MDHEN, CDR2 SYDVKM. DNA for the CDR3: TGTGCCAGCAGCCCAAGGGGGACAGGGCTTACCTACGAGCAGTACTTC. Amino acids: CASSPRGTGLTYEQYF.

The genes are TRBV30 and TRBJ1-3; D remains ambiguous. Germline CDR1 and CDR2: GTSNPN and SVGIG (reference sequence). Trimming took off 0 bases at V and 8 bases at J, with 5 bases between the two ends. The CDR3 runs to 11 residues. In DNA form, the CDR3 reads TGTGCCTGGAGTGTACAGCACACCATATATTTT. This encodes CAWSVQHTIYF.

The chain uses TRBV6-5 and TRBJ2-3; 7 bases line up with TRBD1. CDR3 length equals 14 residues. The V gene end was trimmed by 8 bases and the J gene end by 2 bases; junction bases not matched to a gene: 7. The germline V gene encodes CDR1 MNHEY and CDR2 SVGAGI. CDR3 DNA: TGTGCCAGCCTCCGGGACAGAGCCACAGATACGCAGTATTTT. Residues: CASLRDRATDTQYF.

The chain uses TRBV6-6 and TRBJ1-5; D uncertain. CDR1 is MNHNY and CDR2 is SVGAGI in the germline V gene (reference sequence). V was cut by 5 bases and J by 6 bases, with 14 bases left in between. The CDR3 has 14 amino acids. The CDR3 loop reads CASSQSSSFQPQHF. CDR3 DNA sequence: TGTGCCAGCAGTCAGTCATCGAGCTTTCAGCCCCAGCATTTT.